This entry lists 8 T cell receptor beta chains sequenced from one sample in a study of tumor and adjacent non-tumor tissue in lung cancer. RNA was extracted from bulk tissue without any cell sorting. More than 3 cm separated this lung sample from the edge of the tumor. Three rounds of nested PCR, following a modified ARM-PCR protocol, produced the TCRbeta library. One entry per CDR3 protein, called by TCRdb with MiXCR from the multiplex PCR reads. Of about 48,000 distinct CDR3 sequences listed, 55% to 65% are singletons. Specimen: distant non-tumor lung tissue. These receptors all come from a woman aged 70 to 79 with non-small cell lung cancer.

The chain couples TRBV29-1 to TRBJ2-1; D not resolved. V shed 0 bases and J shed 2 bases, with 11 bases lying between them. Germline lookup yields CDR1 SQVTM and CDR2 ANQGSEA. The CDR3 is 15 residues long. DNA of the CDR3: TGCAGCGTTGAAGATTGGCTAGTGGCCTACAATGAGCAGTTCTTC. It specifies CSVEDWLVAYNEQFF.

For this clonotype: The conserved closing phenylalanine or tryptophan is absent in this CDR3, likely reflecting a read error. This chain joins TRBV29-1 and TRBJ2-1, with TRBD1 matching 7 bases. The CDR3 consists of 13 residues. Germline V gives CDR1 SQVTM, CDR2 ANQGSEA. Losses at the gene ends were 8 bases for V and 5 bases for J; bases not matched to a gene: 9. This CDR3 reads CSIAITGDNEQFS. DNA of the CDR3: TGCAGCATTGCAATAACAGGGGACAATGAGCAGTTCTCG.

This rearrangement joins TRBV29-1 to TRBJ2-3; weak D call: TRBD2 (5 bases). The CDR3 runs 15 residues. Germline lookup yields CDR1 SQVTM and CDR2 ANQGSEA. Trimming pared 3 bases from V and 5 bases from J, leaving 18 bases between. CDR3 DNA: TGCAGCGTTGAGGGTTCTGGTGGGAGTAAAGATACGCAGTATTTT. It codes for CSVEGSGGSKDTQYF.

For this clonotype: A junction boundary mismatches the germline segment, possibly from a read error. The CDR3 region is CASSRTATGYTF. The CDR3 DNA reads as TGCGCCAGCAGCAGAACGGCGACCGGCTACACCTTC. The rearrangement uses TRBV6-6 and TRBJ1-2, with unresolved D. The germline CDR1 and CDR2 sequences are MNHNY and SVGAGI (reference sequence). This CDR3 is built from 12 residues.

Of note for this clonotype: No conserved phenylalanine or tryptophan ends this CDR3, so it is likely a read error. CDR3 nucleotide sequence: TGCAGCGTTGACGGACTAGCGGGATTCAATGAGCAGTTCCTC. It codes for CSVDGLAGFNEQFL. J is TRBJ2-1 and V is TRBV29-1; 12 bases map to TRBD2. V lost 3 bases, J lost 6 bases, and 3 bases stayed unmatched. CDR3 size: 14 residues. Germline CDR1 and CDR2: SQVTM and ANQGSEA.

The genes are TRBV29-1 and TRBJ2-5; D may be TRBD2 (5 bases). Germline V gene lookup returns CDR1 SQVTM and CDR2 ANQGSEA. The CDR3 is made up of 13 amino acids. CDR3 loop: CILRLSETETQYF. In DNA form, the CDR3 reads TGCATCCTTCGACTATCGGAAACAGAGACCCAGTACTTC. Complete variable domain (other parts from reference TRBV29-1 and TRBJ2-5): SAVISQKPSRDICQRGTSLTIQCQVDSQVTMMFWYRQQPGQSLTLIATANQGSEATYESGFVIDKFPISRPNLTFSTLTVSNMSPEDSSIYLCILRLSETETQYFGPGTRLLVL.

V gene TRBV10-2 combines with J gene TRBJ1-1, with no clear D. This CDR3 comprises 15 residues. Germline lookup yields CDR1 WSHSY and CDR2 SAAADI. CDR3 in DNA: TGCGTCAACAGTGAGTGGATCACTCTGAACACTGAAGCTTTCTTT. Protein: CVNSEWITLNTEAFF.

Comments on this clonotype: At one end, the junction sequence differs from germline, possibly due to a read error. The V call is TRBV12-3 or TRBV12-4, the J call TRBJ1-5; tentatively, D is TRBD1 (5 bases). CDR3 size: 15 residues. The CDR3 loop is CASSLAPGHGQPQRF. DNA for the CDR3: TGTGCCAGCAGTTTAGCGCCGGGGCACGGTCAACCCCAGCGTTTT.